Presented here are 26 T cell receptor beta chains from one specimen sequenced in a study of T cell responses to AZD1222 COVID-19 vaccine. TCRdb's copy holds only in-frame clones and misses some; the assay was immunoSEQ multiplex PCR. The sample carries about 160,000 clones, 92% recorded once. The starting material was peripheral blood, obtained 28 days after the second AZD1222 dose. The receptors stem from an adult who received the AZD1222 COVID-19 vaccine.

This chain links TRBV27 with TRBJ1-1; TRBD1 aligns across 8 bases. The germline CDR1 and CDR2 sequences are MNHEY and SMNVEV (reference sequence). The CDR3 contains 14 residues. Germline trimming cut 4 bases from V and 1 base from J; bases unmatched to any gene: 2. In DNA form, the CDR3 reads TGTGCCAGCAGTTGGGGGACAGGGAACACTGAAGCTTTCTTT. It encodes CASSWGTGNTEAFF.

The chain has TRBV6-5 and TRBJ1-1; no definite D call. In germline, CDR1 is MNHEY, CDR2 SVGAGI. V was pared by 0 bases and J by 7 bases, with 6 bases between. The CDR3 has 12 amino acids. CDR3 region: CASSYSSVEAFF. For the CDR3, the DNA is TGTGCCAGCAGTTACTCTTCTGTTGAAGCTTTCTTT.

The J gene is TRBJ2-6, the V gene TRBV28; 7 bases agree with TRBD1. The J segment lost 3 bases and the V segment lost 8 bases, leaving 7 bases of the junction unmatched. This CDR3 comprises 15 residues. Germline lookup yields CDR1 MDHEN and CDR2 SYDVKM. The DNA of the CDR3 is TGTGCCAGCCATACGACAGGGCTTGGGGCCAACGTCCTGACTTTC. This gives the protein CASHTTGLGANVLTF.

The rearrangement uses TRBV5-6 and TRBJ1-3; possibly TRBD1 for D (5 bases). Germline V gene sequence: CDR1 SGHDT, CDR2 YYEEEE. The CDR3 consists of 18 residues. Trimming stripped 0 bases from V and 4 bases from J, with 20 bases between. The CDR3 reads CASSLAGLSPRDGNTIYF. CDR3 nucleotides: TGTGCCAGCAGCTTGGCGGGTCTCTCTCCTCGGGACGGAAACACCATATATTTT.

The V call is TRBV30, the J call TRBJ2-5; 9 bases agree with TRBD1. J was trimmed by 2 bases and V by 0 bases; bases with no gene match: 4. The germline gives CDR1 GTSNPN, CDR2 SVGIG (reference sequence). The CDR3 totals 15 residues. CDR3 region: CAWSVWDRVQETQYF. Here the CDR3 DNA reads TGTGCCTGGAGTGTGTGGGACAGGGTACAAGAGACCCAGTACTTC.

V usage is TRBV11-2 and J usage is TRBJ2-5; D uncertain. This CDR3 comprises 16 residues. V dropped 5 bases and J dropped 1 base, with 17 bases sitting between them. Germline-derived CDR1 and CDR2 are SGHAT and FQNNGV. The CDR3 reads CASSTNLAISQETQYF. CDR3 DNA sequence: TGTGCCAGCAGCACGAACCTGGCGATTAGCCAAGAGACCCAGTACTTC.

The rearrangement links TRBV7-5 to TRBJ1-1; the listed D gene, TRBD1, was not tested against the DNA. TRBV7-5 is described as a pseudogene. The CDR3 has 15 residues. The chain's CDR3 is CARSPATGPNTEAFF. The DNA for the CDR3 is TGTGCCAGAAGCCCTGCGACAGGGCCGAACACTGAAGCTTTCTTT.

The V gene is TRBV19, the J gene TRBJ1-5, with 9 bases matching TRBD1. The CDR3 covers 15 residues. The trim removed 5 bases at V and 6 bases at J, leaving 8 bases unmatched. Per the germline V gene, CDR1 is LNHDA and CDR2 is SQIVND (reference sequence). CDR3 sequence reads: CASSAQATGGQPQHF. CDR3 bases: TGTGCCAGTAGTGCCCAAGCGACAGGGGGTCAGCCCCAGCATTTT.

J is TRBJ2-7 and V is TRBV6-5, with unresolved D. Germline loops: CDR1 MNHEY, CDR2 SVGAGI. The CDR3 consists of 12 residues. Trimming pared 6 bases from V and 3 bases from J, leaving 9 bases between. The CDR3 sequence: CASSMTGYEQYF. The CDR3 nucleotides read TGTGCCAGCAGCATGACTGGCTACGAGCAGTACTTC.

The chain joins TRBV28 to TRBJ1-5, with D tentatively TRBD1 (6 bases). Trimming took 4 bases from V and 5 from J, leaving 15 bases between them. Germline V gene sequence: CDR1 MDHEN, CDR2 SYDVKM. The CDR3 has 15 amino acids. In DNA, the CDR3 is TGTGCCAGCAGTTCCCCCCAGGGGTTACATCAGCCCCAGCATTTT. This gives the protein CASSSPQGLHQPQHF.

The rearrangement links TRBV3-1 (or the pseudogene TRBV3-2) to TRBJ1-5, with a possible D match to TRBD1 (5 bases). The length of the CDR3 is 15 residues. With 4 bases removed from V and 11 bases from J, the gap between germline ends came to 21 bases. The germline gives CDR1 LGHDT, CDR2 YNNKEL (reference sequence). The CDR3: CASSPRGRSMGAQHF. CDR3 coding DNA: TGTGCCAGCAGCCCGCGGGGGAGGTCGATGGGGGCCCAGCATTTT.

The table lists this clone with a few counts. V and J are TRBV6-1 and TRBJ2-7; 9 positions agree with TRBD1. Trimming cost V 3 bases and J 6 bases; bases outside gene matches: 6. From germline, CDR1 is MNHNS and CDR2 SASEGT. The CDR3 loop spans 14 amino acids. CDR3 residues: CASSEEGTGLEQYF. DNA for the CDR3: TGTGCCAGCAGTGAGGAGGGGACAGGGCTCGAGCAGTACTTC.

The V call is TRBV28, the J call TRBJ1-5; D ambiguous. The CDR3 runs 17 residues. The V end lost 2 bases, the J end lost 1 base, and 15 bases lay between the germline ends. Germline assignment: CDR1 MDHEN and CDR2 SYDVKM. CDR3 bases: TGTGCCAGCAGTTTACAGGCCCCCCTTCCGAGCAATCAGCCCCAGCATTTT. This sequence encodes CASSLQAPLPSNQPQHF.

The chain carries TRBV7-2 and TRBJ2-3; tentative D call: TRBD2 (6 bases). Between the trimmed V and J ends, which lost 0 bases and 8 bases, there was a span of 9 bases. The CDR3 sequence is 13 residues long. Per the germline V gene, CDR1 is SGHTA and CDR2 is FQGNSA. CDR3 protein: CASSLAGGGTQYF. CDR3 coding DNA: TGTGCCAGCAGCTTAGCGGGAGGCGGTACGCAGTATTTT. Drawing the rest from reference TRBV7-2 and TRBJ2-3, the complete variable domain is GAGVSQSPSNKVTEKGKDVELRCDPISGHTALYWYRQSLGQGLEFLIYFQGNSAPDKSGLPSDRFSAERTGGSVSTLTIQRTQQEDSAVYLCASSLAGGGTQYFGPGTRLTVL.

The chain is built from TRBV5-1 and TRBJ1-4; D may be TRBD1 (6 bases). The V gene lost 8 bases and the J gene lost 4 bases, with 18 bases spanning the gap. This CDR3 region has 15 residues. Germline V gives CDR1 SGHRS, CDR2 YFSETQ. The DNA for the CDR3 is TGCGCCAGTAGCAGGGGTACCGCGATTAATGAAAAACTGTTTTTT. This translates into CASSRGTAINEKLFF. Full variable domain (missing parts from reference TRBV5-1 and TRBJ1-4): KAGVTQTPRYLIKTRGQQVTLSCSPISGHRSVSWYQQTPGQGLQFLFEYFSETQRNKGNFPGRFSGRQFSNSRSEMNVSTLELGDSALYLCASSRGTAINEKLFFGSGTQLSVL.

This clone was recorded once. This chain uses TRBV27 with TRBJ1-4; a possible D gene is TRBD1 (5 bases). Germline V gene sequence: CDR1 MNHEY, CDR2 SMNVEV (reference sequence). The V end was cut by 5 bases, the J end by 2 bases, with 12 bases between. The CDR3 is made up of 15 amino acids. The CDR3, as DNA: TGTGCCAGCAGTGCCACCAGGGCGACTAATGAAAAACTGTTTTTT. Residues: CASSATRATNEKLFF.

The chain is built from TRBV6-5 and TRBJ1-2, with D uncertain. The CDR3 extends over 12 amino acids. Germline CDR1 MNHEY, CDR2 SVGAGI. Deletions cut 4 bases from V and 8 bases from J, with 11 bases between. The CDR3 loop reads CASSFDSGGYTF. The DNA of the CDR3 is TGTGCCAGCAGTTTCGACTCGGGGGGCTACACCTTC.

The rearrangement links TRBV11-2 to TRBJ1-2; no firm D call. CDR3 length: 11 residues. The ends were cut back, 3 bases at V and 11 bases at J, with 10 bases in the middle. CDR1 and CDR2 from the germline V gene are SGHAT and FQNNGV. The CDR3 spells CASSFQGNYTF. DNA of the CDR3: TGTGCCAGCAGCTTTCAAGGGAATTACACCTTC.

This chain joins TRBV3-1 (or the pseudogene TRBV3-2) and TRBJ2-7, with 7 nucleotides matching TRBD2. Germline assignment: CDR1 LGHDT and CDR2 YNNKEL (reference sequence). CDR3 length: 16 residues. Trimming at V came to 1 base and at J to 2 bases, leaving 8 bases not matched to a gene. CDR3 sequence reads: CASSQAGPSGAYEQYF. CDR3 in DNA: TGTGCCAGCAGCCAAGCGGGACCTAGCGGAGCCTACGAGCAGTACTTC.

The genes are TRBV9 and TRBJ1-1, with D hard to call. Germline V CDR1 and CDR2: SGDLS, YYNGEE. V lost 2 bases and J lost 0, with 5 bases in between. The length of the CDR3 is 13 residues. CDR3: CASSVGMNTEAFF. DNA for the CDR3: TGTGCCAGCAGCGTCGGAATGAACACTGAAGCTTTCTTT. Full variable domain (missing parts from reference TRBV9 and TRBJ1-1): DSGVTQTPKHLITATGQRVTLRCSPRSGDLSVYWYQQSLDQGLQFLIQYYNGEERAKGNILERFSAQQFPDLHSELNLSSLELGDSALYFCASSVGMNTEAFFGQGTRLTVV.

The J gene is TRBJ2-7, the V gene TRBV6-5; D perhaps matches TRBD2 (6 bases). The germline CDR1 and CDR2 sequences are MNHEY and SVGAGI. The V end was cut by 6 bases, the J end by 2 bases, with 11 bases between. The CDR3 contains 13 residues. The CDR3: CASRPPGAYEQYF. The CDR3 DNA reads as TGTGCCAGCAGGCCCCCGGGAGCCTACGAGCAGTACTTC.

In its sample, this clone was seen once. Here the CDR3 reads CASSPPASGSGNEQFF. The CDR3 DNA sequence: TGTGCCAGCAGTCCCCCTGCTAGCGGGAGTGGGAATGAGCAGTTCTTC. The chain has TRBV27 and TRBJ2-1; TRBD2 matches 10 bases. CDR3 length: 16 amino acids. Trimming removed 5 bases from V and 7 bases from J; junction bases left unmatched: 11. The germline V gene has CDR1 MNHEY and CDR2 SMNVEV (reference sequence).

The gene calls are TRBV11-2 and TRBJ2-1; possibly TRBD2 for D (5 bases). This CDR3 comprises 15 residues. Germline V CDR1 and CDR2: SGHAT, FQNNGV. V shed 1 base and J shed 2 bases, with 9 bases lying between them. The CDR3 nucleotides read TGTGCCAGCAGCTTAGCCCGGGGTACCTACAATGAGCAGTTCTTC. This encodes CASSLARGTYNEQFF.

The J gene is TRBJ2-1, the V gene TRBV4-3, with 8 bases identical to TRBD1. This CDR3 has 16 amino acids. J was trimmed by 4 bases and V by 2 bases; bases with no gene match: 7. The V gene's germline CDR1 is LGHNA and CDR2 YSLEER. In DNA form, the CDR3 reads TGCGCCAGCAGCCAACAACAGGGGGAAATTTACAATGAGCAGTTCTTC. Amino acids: CASSQQQGEIYNEQFF.

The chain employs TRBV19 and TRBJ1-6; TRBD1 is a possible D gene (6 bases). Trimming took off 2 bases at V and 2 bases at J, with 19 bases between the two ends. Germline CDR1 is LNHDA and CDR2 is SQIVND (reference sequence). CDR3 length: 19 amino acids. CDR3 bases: TGTGCCAGTAGTATATCAGGGACATCGTACGTCGCCTATAATTCACCCCTCCACTTT. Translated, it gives CASSISGTSYVAYNSPLHF. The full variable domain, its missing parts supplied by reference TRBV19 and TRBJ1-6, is DGGITQSPKYLFRKEGQNVTLSCEQNLNHDAMYWYRQDPGQGLRLIYYSQIVNDFQKGDIAEGYSVSREKKESFPLTVTSAQKNPTAFYLCASSISGTSYVAYNSPLHFGNGTRLTVT.

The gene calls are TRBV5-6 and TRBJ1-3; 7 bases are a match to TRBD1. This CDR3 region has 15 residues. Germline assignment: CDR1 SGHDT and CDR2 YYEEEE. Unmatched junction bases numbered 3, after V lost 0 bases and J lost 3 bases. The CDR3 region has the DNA TGTGCCAGCAGCTTGGCCGGGACAGTTGGAAACACCATATATTTT. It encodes CASSLAGTVGNTIYF.